This T cell receptor (beta chain) appears in the sequencing data of a study of T-cell memory formation after mild COVID-19. For the study at large: The TCR clusters were mostly specific to one donor. Study-wide points: Contracting clones localized mainly to CM and EM when CD4+ and mainly to EMRA when CD8+. There were some responding clones in pre-infection memory, which suggested that cross-reactive memory had joined.

Libraries for TCRalpha and TCRbeta carried sample barcodes and unique molecular identifiers via 5'RACE. From the 5' RACE reads, TCRdb called clonotypes with MiXCR, one entry per CDR3 protein. Of around 190,000 distinct CDR3 sequences in the sample, under 20% were seen once. This clonotype was counted between two and nine times. Its matching antigen is unknown. The CDR3 is 13 amino acids. V was trimmed by 1 base and J by 4 bases, leaving 7 bases between them. Looked up from germline, CDR1 is MNHEY and CDR2 is SMNVEV (reference sequence). The sample consisted of PBMCs or a T cell subset sorted from them (not recorded which). The V call is TRBV27, the J call TRBJ1-1; D is ambiguous. The clonotype originates from a man aged 18 to 30 who had mild COVID-19 (a few samples of this study predate the infection). Cell type and time point are not known. The CDR3 here is CASSLLTGTEAFF. The CDR3 nucleotides read TGTGCCAGCAGTTTATTGACCGGCACTGAAGCTTTCTTT.